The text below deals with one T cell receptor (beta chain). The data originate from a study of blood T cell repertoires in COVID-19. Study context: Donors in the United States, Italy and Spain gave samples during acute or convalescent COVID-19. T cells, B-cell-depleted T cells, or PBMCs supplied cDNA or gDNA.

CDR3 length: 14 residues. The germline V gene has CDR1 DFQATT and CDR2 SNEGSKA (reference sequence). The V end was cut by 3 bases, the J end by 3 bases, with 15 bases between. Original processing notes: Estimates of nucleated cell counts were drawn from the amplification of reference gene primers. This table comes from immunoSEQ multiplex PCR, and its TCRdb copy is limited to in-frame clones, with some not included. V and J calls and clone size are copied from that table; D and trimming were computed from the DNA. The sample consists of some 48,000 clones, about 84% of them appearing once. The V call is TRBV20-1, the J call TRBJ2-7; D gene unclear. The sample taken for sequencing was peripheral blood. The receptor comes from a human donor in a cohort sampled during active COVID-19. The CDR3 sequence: CSASYNTAYYEQYF. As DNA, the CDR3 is TGCAGTGCTAGTTATAACACCGCATACTACGAGCAGTACTTC.